The present TCR beta chain was sequenced within a study of T cells in Graves' hyperthyroidism and ophthalmopathy. About the research overall: Initial diagnosis, before any treatment, was when peripheral blood was collected.

V shed 4 bases and J 0 bases; nucleotides not matched to a gene: 9. CDR1 SGHRS and CDR2 YFSETQ come from the germline V gene. The CDR3 has 16 amino acids. In the ophthalmopathy cohort, Clinical Activity Score was at least 3, NOSPECS grade at least 4, and duration under 3 months. Used for diagnoses were clinical symptoms, serum thyroxine and TRAb, thyroid ultrasound and orbital computed tomography. Broader study findings: Most thyroid-expanded clonotypes above 0.001 were also found in blood.

Amplification targeted TCR beta CDR3 regions from RNA transcripts. HTBI primers were the set used in a first-round RT-PCR of the TCR CDR3. One entry per CDR3 protein, called by TCRdb with MiXCR from the multiplex PCR reads. The repertoire holds about 460,000 distinct CDR3 sequences, approximately 23% seen once, with around 47% in the top ten. With regard to this clonotype: Its antigen is still unknown.

The TCR sequence derives from a woman in her seventies with Graves' ophthalmopathy. V gene TRBV5-1 combines with J gene TRBJ2-7; 8 bases line up with TRBD1. Sequencing was carried out using blood. The CDR3 sequence is CASSPKGQVSSYEQYF. Here the CDR3 DNA reads TGCGCCAGCAGCCCGAAGGGACAGGTTAGCTCCTACGAGCAGTACTTC. The whole variable domain, filled in from reference TRBV5-1 and TRBJ2-7, reads KAGVTQTPRYLIKTRGQQVTLSCSPISGHRSVSWYQQTPGQGLQFLFEYFSETQRNKGNFPGRFSGRQFSNSRSEMNVSTLELGDSALYLCASSPKGQVSSYEQYFGPGTRLTVT.